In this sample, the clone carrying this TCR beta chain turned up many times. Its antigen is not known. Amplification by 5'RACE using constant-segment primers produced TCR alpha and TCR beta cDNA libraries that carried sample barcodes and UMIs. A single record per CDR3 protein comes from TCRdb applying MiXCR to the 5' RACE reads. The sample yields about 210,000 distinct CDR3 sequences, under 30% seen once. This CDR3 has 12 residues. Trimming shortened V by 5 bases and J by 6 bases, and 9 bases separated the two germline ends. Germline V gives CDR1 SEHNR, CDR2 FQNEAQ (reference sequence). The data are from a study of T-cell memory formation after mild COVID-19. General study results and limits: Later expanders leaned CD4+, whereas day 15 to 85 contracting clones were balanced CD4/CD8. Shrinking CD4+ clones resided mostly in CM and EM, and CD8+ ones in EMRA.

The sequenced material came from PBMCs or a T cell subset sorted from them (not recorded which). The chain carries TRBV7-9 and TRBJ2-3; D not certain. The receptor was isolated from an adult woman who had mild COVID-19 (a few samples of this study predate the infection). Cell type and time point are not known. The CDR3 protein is CASSVIGDTQYF. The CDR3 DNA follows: TGTGCCAGCAGCGTAATCGGGGATACGCAGTATTTT.